The 31 T cell receptor beta chains reported below all come from one sample, sequenced in a study of blood T cell repertoires in COVID-19 (dated by TCRdb to 2020 to 2021). The library was built by means of the immunoSEQ multiplex PCR assay. TCRdb carries this immuneACCESS record with in-frame sequences only. Its versions omit some clonotypes, under half of them owing to an unresolved V gene in the studies checked, with the rest unexplained. The sample table contains 350,000 to 550,000 clones; only one count was recorded for roughly 90% of them. 4.3% of the sample is held by the ten biggest clonotypes. Sample: peripheral blood. All receptors derive from a woman aged 25 to 39 with acute or convalescent COVID-19.

This sequence joins TRBV5-1 and TRBJ2-3; the match to TRBD2 covers 8 bases. The junction had 14 bases not matched to a gene; V was cut back by 4 bases and J by 4 bases. The length of the CDR3 is 17 residues. From germline, CDR1 is SGHRS and CDR2 YFSETQ. CDR3 nucleotides: TGCGCCAGCAGCCCAGACCAGAGCGGGGGTTTCGCAGATACGCAGTATTTT. It specifies CASSPDQSGGFADTQYF.

The chain uses TRBV6-1 and TRBJ1-6; D might be TRBD1 (6 bases). This CDR3 is built from 16 residues. V was pared by 2 bases and J by 8 bases, with 16 bases between. Germline lookup yields CDR1 MNHNS and CDR2 SASEGT. CDR3 coding DNA: TGTGCCAGCAGTGAAACTCAGGGGAGATTTGATTCACCCCTCCACTTT. Protein: CASSETQGRFDSPLHF.

This clone was recorded once. This chain joins TRBV6-6 and TRBJ1-4; perhaps TRBD1 as D (6 bases). The CDR3 is made up of 13 amino acids. V lost 5 bases, J lost 7 bases, and 11 bases lay in between. The V gene's germline CDR1 is MNHNY and CDR2 SVGAGI (reference sequence). This chain's CDR3 is CASSATGTEKLFF. In DNA form, the CDR3 reads TGTGCCAGCAGTGCAACAGGGACTGAAAAACTGTTTTTT.

The genes are TRBV27 and TRBJ1-4, with 7 nucleotides matching TRBD1. The V and J ends lost 6 bases and 8 bases, in that order; junction bases with no gene match: 21. Germline values: CDR1 MNHEY, CDR2 SMNVEV (reference sequence). The CDR3 runs to 18 residues. The CDR3 DNA reads TGTGCCAGCAGGCCCCGCCGGGACAGTTGGCGAAGTGGGGAAAAACTGTTTTTT. Translation gives CASRPRRDSWRSGEKLFF.

J is TRBJ1-2 and V is TRBV4-1, with TRBD1 as a possible D gene (5 bases). Germline lookup yields CDR1 MGHRA and CDR2 YSYEKL. Trimming removed 0 bases at V and 2 bases at J, with 7 bases between. CDR3 length equals 14 residues. The CDR3 here is CASSQEGGNYGYTF. For the CDR3, the DNA is TGCGCCAGCAGCCAAGAGGGGGGGAACTATGGCTACACCTTC.

The V and J genes are TRBV10-3 and TRBJ2-3, with TRBD1 matching over 10 bases. The J segment lost 5 bases and the V segment lost 8 bases, leaving 4 bases of the junction unmatched. This CDR3 has 13 amino acids. Germline-derived CDR1 and CDR2 are ENHRY and SYGVKD. The CDR3 reads CAIGGTGVDTQYF. CDR3 coding DNA: TGTGCCATCGGGGGGACAGGGGTAGATACGCAGTATTTT.

This clone has more than one count but fewer than ten. The chain has TRBV5-1 and TRBJ2-1; D unclear. The germline V gene encodes CDR1 SGHRS and CDR2 YFSETQ. V lost 0 bases and J 5 bases, leaving 6 bases between the germline ends. The CDR3 has 13 amino acids. This CDR3 reads CASSLAPNNEQFF. The CDR3 DNA sequence: TGCGCCAGCAGCTTGGCCCCCAACAATGAGCAGTTCTTC.

The rearrangement uses TRBV28 and TRBJ1-6, with D possibly being TRBD1 (5 bases). Germline CDR1 reads MDHEN; CDR2 reads SYDVKM. Trimming removed 7 bases from V and 1 base from J, with 17 bases in between. CDR3 length equals 17 residues. In nucleotides, the CDR3 is TGTGCCAGCAAAAAACCTCAGGGTAAATCCTATAATTCACCCCTCCACTTT. It is translated as CASKKPQGKSYNSPLHF.

The chain carries TRBV6-2 or TRBV6-3 and TRBJ1-5; 7 nucleotides line up with TRBD1. Losses at the gene ends were 2 bases for V and 11 bases for J; bases not matched to a gene: 15. CDR3 size: 16 residues. The V gene's germline CDR1 is MNHEY and CDR2 SVGEGT. The chain's CDR3 is CASSYKGLGGRGTQHF. The CDR3 bases are TGTGCCAGCAGTTACAAGGGTTTAGGGGGCCGTGGGACCCAGCATTTT.

V and J are TRBV20-1 and TRBJ1-2; TRBD1 might be the D (6 bases). V lost 3 bases and J lost 7, with 15 bases in between. Germline V CDR1 and CDR2: DFQATT, SNEGSKA (reference sequence). This CDR3 has 13 amino acids. In DNA form, the CDR3 reads TGCAGTGCTAGTGCCAGGGGATCCGGTGGCTACACCTTC. Encoded protein: CSASARGSGGYTF.

J is TRBJ1-4 and V is TRBV7-8; no clear D. CDR1 and CDR2 (germline): SGHVS, FQNEAQ. Trimming stripped 2 bases from V and 8 bases from J, with 9 bases between. CDR3 length: 13 amino acids. The CDR3 DNA reads as TGTGCCAGCAGCTTATTCCCCGGGGAAAAACTGTTTTTT. This codes for CASSLFPGEKLFF.

V and J are TRBV6-4 and TRBJ1-6, with unresolved D. The germline V and J ends were trimmed by 0 bases and 5 bases, with 8 bases remaining between them. Per germline, CDR1 MRHNA and CDR2 SNTAGT. The CDR3 has 15 amino acids. The CDR3 protein is CASSDSAGNNSPLHF. CDR3 coding DNA: TGTGCCAGCAGTGACTCGGCAGGAAATAATTCACCCCTCCACTTT.

In regard to this clone: This same CDR3 is encoded by further DNA sequences in the sample. V gene TRBV5-1 combines with J gene TRBJ2-5, with TRBD1 matching over 7 bases. Germline V lookup: CDR1 SGHRS, CDR2 YFSETQ. CDR3 length: 13 residues. Trimming cost V 3 bases and J 4 bases; bases outside gene matches: 3. In DNA form, the CDR3 reads TGCGCCAGCAGCTCTACAGGGGTAGAGACCCAGTACTTC. Amino acids: CASSSTGVETQYF.

V usage is TRBV7-9 and J usage is TRBJ2-5; perhaps TRBD1 as D (6 bases). CDR1 SEHNR and CDR2 FQNEAQ come from the germline V gene (reference sequence). CDR3 size: 15 residues. V lost 1 base to trimming and J lost 3 bases, with 12 bases between them. The CDR3 region is CASSLVTGKKETQYF. The DNA for the CDR3 is TGTGCCAGCAGCTTAGTCACAGGGAAAAAAGAGACCCAGTACTTC.

This clone appeared a single time. The rearrangement joins TRBV27 to TRBJ2-7, with 7 bases aligning to TRBD2. Germline-derived CDR1 and CDR2 are MNHEY and SMNVEV (reference sequence). The junction had 4 bases not matched to a gene; V was cut back by 2 bases and J by 3 bases. This CDR3 comprises 14 residues. DNA for the CDR3: TGTGCCAGCAGTTTAACCAGCGGGGACTACGAGCAGTACTTC. Its translation: CASSLTSGDYEQYF.

This chain links TRBV6-5 with TRBJ2-5; the D gene is possibly TRBD2 (5 bases). Germline V CDR1 and CDR2: MNHEY, SVGAGI. The V and J ends lost 10 bases and 10 bases respectively, with 22 bases between them. The CDR3 consists of 13 residues. DNA of the CDR3: TGTGCCACCAAGGCGCTCGGCACACGGGACCAGTACTTC. Its protein is CATKALGTRDQYF.

The CDR3 reads CASSPDRAVHEQYF. The CDR3 DNA reads TGTGCCAGCAGCCCGGACAGGGCCGTTCACGAGCAGTACTTC. This chain uses TRBV27 with TRBJ2-7, with TRBD1 identical over 8 bases. Germline CDR1 reads MNHEY; CDR2 reads SMNVEV (reference sequence). The CDR3 runs to 14 residues. V lost 6 bases and J lost 5; bases outside the gene matches: 9.

The table lists this clone with a few counts. The chain couples TRBV27 to TRBJ2-1, with 11 bases lining up with TRBD1. This CDR3 spans 18 amino acids. Germline values: CDR1 MNHEY, CDR2 SMNVEV (reference sequence). The V and J ends lost 2 bases and 0 bases, in that order; junction bases with no gene match: 6. The CDR3 is CASSLGWGQGGSYNEQFF. CDR3 in DNA: TGTGCCAGCAGTTTAGGTTGGGGACAGGGGGGCTCCTACAATGAGCAGTTCTTC.

This clone has a handful of counts. The J gene is TRBJ1-1, the V gene TRBV5-1, with 9 bases identical to TRBD1. CDR3 size: 15 residues. The V and J ends lost 4 bases and 1 base, in that order; junction bases with no gene match: 5. The germline gives CDR1 SGHRS, CDR2 YFSETQ. CDR3 in amino acids: CASSHDRGANTEAFF. In DNA, the CDR3 is TGCGCCAGCAGCCATGACAGGGGGGCGAACACTGAAGCTTTCTTT.

This clone has a single count. The gene calls are TRBV7-2 and TRBJ2-2, with D possibly matching TRBD1 (5 bases). Germline V gene sequence: CDR1 SGHTA, CDR2 FQGNSA. This CDR3 contains 14 residues. V dropped 5 bases and J dropped 5 bases, with 12 bases sitting between them. CDR3 amino acids: CASSASRVTGELFF. The DNA of the CDR3 is TGTGCCAGCAGCGCATCCAGGGTGACCGGGGAGCTGTTTTTT.

The genes are TRBV6-6 and TRBJ1-2, with TRBD1 matching over 9 bases. This CDR3 has 15 amino acids. Germline CDR1 and CDR2: MNHNY and SVGAGI (reference sequence). V dropped 2 bases and J dropped 8; count of bases not matched to a gene: 9. The CDR3 DNA follows: TGTGCCAGCAGTTACAGGGACAGGGACATAGAAGGCTACACCTTC. It codes for CASSYRDRDIEGYTF.

The CDR3 reads CSATKNTEAFF. DNA for the CDR3: TGCAGTGCTACCAAGAACACTGAAGCTTTCTTT. J is TRBJ1-1 and V is TRBV20-1; D is ambiguous. V was shortened by 4 bases and J by 1 base, with 4 bases between the two germline ends. The germline gives CDR1 DFQATT, CDR2 SNEGSKA (reference sequence). This CDR3 comprises 11 residues.

The gene calls are TRBV23-1 and TRBJ2-1; no clear D. TRBV23-1 carries the ORF label, with uncertain function. The ends were cut back, 0 bases at V and 0 bases at J, with 6 bases in the middle. The CDR3 length is 15 residues. The CDR3 is CASSQSPSSYNEQFF. The CDR3 DNA follows: TGCGCCAGCAGTCAATCACCCAGCTCCTACAATGAGCAGTTCTTC.

This chain connects TRBV18 to TRBJ2-7; D remains unclear. This CDR3 comprises 12 residues. CDR1 and CDR2 from the germline V gene are KGHSH and LQKENI. The V end lost 5 bases, the J end lost 0 bases, and 5 bases lay between the germline ends. This chain's CDR3 is CASSTSSYEQYF. The CDR3 DNA sequence: TGTGCCAGCTCAACGAGCTCCTACGAGCAGTACTTC.

The chain carries TRBV5-6 and TRBJ2-7; TRBD1 matches at 7 bases. The V gene's germline CDR1 is SGHDT and CDR2 YYEEEE. The CDR3 totals 12 residues. Unmatched junction bases numbered 2, after V lost 2 bases and J lost 6 bases. CDR3 sequence reads: CASSFDRVEQYF. Here the CDR3 DNA reads TGTGCCAGCAGCTTTGACAGGGTCGAGCAGTACTTC.

This clone was recorded a few times. The chain employs TRBV28 and TRBJ1-2, with TRBD1 as a possible D gene (5 bases). V was cut by 4 bases and J by 4 bases, with 13 bases left in between. Germline V gives CDR1 MDHEN, CDR2 SYDVKM. The CDR3 length is 14 residues. Written as DNA, the CDR3 is TGTGCCAGCAGTTCCGGACAATTAAGCTATGGCTACACCTTC. It yields the protein CASSSGQLSYGYTF.

The chain uses TRBV5-1 and TRBJ1-2; a possible D gene is TRBD1 (6 bases). V lost 5 bases and J 7 bases, leaving 9 bases between the germline ends. From germline, CDR1 is SGHRS and CDR2 YFSETQ. The CDR3 extends over 11 amino acids. The CDR3: CASSPRGGYTF. In DNA form, the CDR3 reads TGCGCCAGCAGTCCCAGGGGTGGCTACACCTTC.

This chain joins TRBV9 and TRBJ2-2; 8 nucleotides line up with TRBD2. CDR3 size: 16 residues. CDR1 and CDR2 (germline): SGDLS, YYNGEE. With 3 bases clipped from V and 5 bases from J, the junction kept 9 bases outside the gene matches. The chain's CDR3 is CASSAGLAPGTGELFF. In DNA, the CDR3 is TGTGCCAGCAGCGCCGGACTAGCTCCGGGAACCGGGGAGCTGTTTTTT.

This chain joins TRBV10-2 and TRBJ2-1; 11 bases are shared with TRBD2. This CDR3 comprises 16 residues. The germline gives CDR1 WSHSY, CDR2 SAAADI. Trimming cost V 1 base and J 7 bases; bases outside gene matches: 6. The CDR3 spells CASSEYSGGAENEQFF. The CDR3 DNA is TGCGCCAGCAGTGAGTATAGCGGGGGGGCCGAGAATGAGCAGTTCTTC.

V and J are TRBV29-1 and TRBJ2-1, with D tentatively TRBD1 (5 bases). The germline CDR1 and CDR2 sequences are SQVTM and ANQGSEA. This CDR3 has 12 amino acids. V was cut by 6 bases and J by 7 bases, with 13 bases left in between. CDR3 DNA sequence: TGCAGCGTAGGGGCAGGGTGGAATGAGCAGTTCTTC. Its translation: CSVGAGWNEQFF.

The DNA of the CDR3 is TGTGCCAGTAGTATAGGCGGCTTCTATAATTCACCCCTCCACTTT. It translates to CASSIGGFYNSPLHF. This chain uses TRBV19 with TRBJ1-6; D gene unclear. Deletions cut 1 base from V and 3 bases from J, with 7 bases between. The germline V gene has CDR1 LNHDA and CDR2 SQIVND (reference sequence). The CDR3 is made up of 15 amino acids.